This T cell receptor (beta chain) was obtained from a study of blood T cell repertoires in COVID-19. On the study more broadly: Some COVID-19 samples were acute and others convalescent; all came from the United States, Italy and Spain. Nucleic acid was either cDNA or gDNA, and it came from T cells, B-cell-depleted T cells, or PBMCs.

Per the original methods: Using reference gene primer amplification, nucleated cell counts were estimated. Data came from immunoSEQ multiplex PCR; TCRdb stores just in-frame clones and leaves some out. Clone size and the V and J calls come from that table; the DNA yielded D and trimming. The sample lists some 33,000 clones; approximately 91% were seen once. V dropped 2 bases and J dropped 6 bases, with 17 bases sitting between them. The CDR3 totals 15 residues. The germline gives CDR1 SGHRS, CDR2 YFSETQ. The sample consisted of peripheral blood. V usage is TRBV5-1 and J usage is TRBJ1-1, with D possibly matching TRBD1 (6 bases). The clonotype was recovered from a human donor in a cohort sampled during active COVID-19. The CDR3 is CASSFGHQGPSEAFF. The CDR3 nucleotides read TGCGCCAGCAGCTTCGGACATCAGGGGCCCTCTGAAGCTTTCTTT.